The 29 T cell receptor beta chains given below trace back to one sample, sequenced in a study of CD8+ T cells in alopecia areata. Extraction and reverse transcription of RNA yielded cDNA as the sequencing template. The repertoire was sequenced with immunoSEQ multiplex PCR; TCRdb's copy has only in-frame clones and lacks some. Among approximately 91,000 clones listed, less than 50% were seen once. Sequencing input: CD4+ T cells sorted from blood. All receptors derive from a human donor with alopecia areata.

The chain carries TRBV5-1 and TRBJ2-5, with D perhaps being TRBD1 or TRBD2 (6 bases each). Germline assignment: CDR1 SGHRS and CDR2 YFSETQ. Trimming took off 5 bases at V and 3 bases at J, with 17 bases between the two ends. The CDR3 contains 15 residues. CDR3 in amino acids: CASRPTTGAEETQYF. For the CDR3, the DNA is TGCGCCAGCAGGCCGACAACGGGGGCCGAAGAGACCCAGTACTTC.

This clone has more than one count but fewer than ten. This chain connects TRBV29-1 to TRBJ2-7; possible D gene TRBD2, 6 bases. V dropped 7 bases and J dropped 6 bases, with 19 bases sitting between them. CDR3 length: 13 amino acids. Germline lookup yields CDR1 SQVTM and CDR2 ANQGSEA. CDR3 bases: TGCAGCGCCGGAGGGAAAGGAGCAGGCGAGCAGTACTTC. This gives the protein CSAGGKGAGEQYF.

In this sample, this clone turned up a few times. The rearrangement links TRBV29-1 to TRBJ2-2; 12 bases match TRBD2. This CDR3 spans 13 amino acids. Trimming removed 8 bases from V and 6 bases from J; junction bases left unmatched: 4. Germline CDR1 reads SQVTM; CDR2 reads ANQGSEA. This chain's CDR3 is CSSGTSGSGELFF. In nucleotides, the CDR3 is TGCAGCTCCGGGACTAGCGGGTCCGGGGAGCTGTTTTTT.

The V and J genes are TRBV30 and TRBJ1-2, with no clear D. This CDR3 spans 10 amino acids. Germline CDR1 reads GTSNPN; CDR2 reads SVGIG (reference sequence). The V end was cut by 7 bases, the J end by 2 bases, with 5 bases between. The CDR3 sequence: CASSNYGYTF. CDR3 coding DNA: TGTGCCTCCTCGAACTATGGCTACACCTTC.

This rearrangement joins TRBV29-1 to TRBJ2-1; 8 bases fit TRBD1. The J segment lost 6 bases and the V segment lost 7 bases, leaving 11 bases of the junction unmatched. Germline V lookup: CDR1 SQVTM, CDR2 ANQGSEA. This CDR3 is built from 14 residues. The CDR3 nucleotides are TGCAGCGCCCGTTGGGGACAGGTGTCCAATGAGCAGTTCTTC. Translating gives CSARWGQVSNEQFF.

About this clone: Other DNA sequences in this sample translate to the same CDR3. The chain has TRBV2 and TRBJ2-5; no reliable D call. Germline CDR1 SNHLY, CDR2 FYNNEI. The CDR3 is made up of 11 amino acids. Trimming pared 5 bases from V and 2 bases from J, leaving 3 bases between. CDR3 DNA: TGTGCCAGCAGTCTTCAAGAGACCCAGTACTTC. Protein: CASSLQETQYF.

The chain employs TRBV2 and TRBJ1-2, with D tentatively TRBD1 (5 bases). V was clipped by 7 bases and J by 3 bases, with 12 bases between them. CDR1 is SNHLY, CDR2 FYNNEI, per germline. This CDR3 region has 13 residues. The CDR3: CASTSGTDYGYTF. As DNA, the CDR3 is TGTGCCAGCACCTCTGGGACGGACTATGGCTACACCTTC.

The CDR3 here is CSVATGFSRANEQYF. The CDR3 DNA sequence: TGCAGCGTTGCGACAGGGTTTTCAAGGGCCAACGAGCAGTACTTC. The chain recombines TRBV29-1 with TRBJ2-7; 7 bases fit TRBD1. The germline CDR1 and CDR2 sequences are SQVTM and ANQGSEA. CDR3 length equals 15 residues. With 4 bases clipped from V and 5 bases from J, the junction kept 14 bases outside the gene matches.

CDR3 nucleotides: TGTGCCAGCAGCTTTCGGTGGCAGGGCGGTCGGCAGTACTTC. Its protein product is CASSFRWQGGRQYF. The chain combines TRBV7-9 with TRBJ2-7, with D perhaps TRBD1 (5 bases). The CDR3 length is 14 residues. Germline values: CDR1 SEHNR, CDR2 FQNEAQ (reference sequence). The V end was cut by 3 bases, the J end by 9 bases, with 18 bases between. Full variable domain (missing parts from reference TRBV7-9 and TRBJ2-7): DTGVSQNPRHKITKRGQNVTFRCDPISEHNRLYWYRQTLGQGPEFLTYFQNEAQLEKSRLLSDRFSAERPKGSFSTLEIQRTEQGDSAMYLCASSFRWQGGRQYFGPGTRLTVT.

CDR3 residues: CAWTPGQVGSPLHF. The CDR3 DNA reads as TGTGCCTGGACCCCGGGACAGGTCGGTTCACCCCTCCACTTT. The chain has TRBV30 and TRBJ1-6; TRBD1 matches at 8 bases. V trimming: 4 bases; J trimming: 9 bases; junction bases outside the gene matches: 8. The CDR3 extends over 14 amino acids. The germline gives CDR1 GTSNPN, CDR2 SVGIG (reference sequence).

This clone was observed a few times. J is TRBJ2-3 and V is TRBV29-1; perhaps TRBD1 as D (6 bases). This CDR3 spans 13 amino acids. Trimming cost V 4 bases and J 0 bases, with 8 bases left between them. Germline lookup yields CDR1 SQVTM and CDR2 ANQGSEA. The CDR3 DNA follows: TGCAGCGTTGGACAGGCTAGCACAGATACGCAGTATTTT. It encodes CSVGQASTDTQYF.

CDR3 protein: CSVGVSGGGTGELFF. Written as DNA, the CDR3 is TGCAGCGTTGGGGTTAGCGGTGGCGGCACCGGGGAGCTGTTTTTT. The V and J genes are TRBV29-1 and TRBJ2-2, with D maybe TRBD2 (6 bases). This CDR3 contains 15 residues. The germline gives CDR1 SQVTM, CDR2 ANQGSEA. The V and J ends lost 4 bases and 4 bases respectively, with 16 bases between them.

The V and J genes are TRBV5-1 and TRBJ2-1; the match to TRBD2 covers 8 bases. Germline CDR1 SGHRS, CDR2 YFSETQ. The junction had 12 bases not matched to a gene; V was cut back by 4 bases and J by 9 bases. The CDR3 is made up of 15 amino acids. The CDR3 here is CASSPGTRGIGEQFF. CDR3 DNA: TGCGCCAGCAGCCCCGGGACTAGAGGAATTGGTGAGCAGTTCTTC.

This clone was seen a handful of times. The CDR3 nucleotides read TGTGCCAGCAGCCAAGATTCCGGGCCCTGGACTGAAGCTTTCTTT. Translated: CASSQDSGPWTEAFF. The chain employs TRBV14 and TRBJ1-1; D call uncertain. V lost 0 bases to trimming and J lost 5 bases, with 13 bases between them. The CDR3 has 15 residues. Germline lookup yields CDR1 SGHDN and CDR2 FVKESK.

This clone turned up a few times. The gene calls are TRBV20-1 and TRBJ2-3; D unresolved. Trimming removed 2 bases at V and 6 bases at J, with 3 bases between. Germline V gene data show CDR1 as DFQATT and CDR2 as SNEGSKA (reference sequence). The CDR3 spans 10 residues. The CDR3 protein is CSARWDTQYF. The CDR3, as DNA: TGCAGTGCTAGATGGGATACGCAGTATTTT.

The rearrangement joins TRBV29-1 to TRBJ2-5, with D tentatively TRBD1 (6 bases). V was clipped by 6 bases and J by 4 bases, with 12 bases between them. Germline V CDR1 and CDR2: SQVTM, ANQGSEA. The CDR3 is 12 amino acids. CDR3 sequence: CSVDKGGETQYF. CDR3 DNA sequence: TGCAGCGTGGATAAAGGGGGAGAGACCCAGTACTTC.

This clone was recorded a few times. The rearrangement uses TRBV29-1 and TRBJ1-1; D is ambiguous. With 4 bases removed from V and 6 bases from J, the gap between germline ends came to 12 bases. Germline CDR1 is SQVTM and CDR2 is ANQGSEA. The CDR3 extends over 12 amino acids. Here the CDR3 DNA reads TGCAGCGTTGCGACTCCTGGTTCTGAAGCTTTCTTT. This codes for CSVATPGSEAFF.

The CDR3 DNA reads as TGCAGCGGATCAAGCAGCTGGGCAGCTGAAGCTTTCTTT. Translating gives CSGSSSWAAEAFF. The gene calls are TRBV29-1 and TRBJ1-1; D uncertain. CDR3 length equals 13 residues. V lost 7 bases and J lost 6, with 18 bases in between. Germline V gene sequence: CDR1 SQVTM, CDR2 ANQGSEA.

This clone was detected a few times. The rearrangement joins TRBV4-3 to TRBJ1-4; no reliable D call. V lost 4 bases and J lost 3, with 9 bases in between. Germline CDR1 reads LGHNA; CDR2 reads YSLEER. The CDR3 loop spans 14 amino acids. In DNA, the CDR3 is TGCGCCAGCAGCCCTGACACTGCTAATGAAAAACTGTTTTTT. Its protein product is CASSPDTANEKLFF.

The V and J genes are TRBV28 and TRBJ2-2; 12 bases align to TRBD2. There are 17 residues in the CDR3. In germline, CDR1 is MDHEN, CDR2 SYDVKM. After removal of 6 bases from V and 0 bases from J, the junction contained 5 bases not matched to a gene. For the CDR3, the DNA is TGTGCCAGCAGAATAGGACTAGCGGGGCCGAACACCGGGGAGCTGTTTTTT. Protein: CASRIGLAGPNTGELFF.

V gene TRBV29-1 combines with J gene TRBJ2-1; D is undetermined. Trimming stripped 1 base from V and 6 bases from J, with 10 bases between. The CDR3 has 13 residues. Per the germline V gene, CDR1 is SQVTM and CDR2 is ANQGSEA. CDR3 sequence reads: CSVEVLPGNEQFF. CDR3 DNA sequence: TGCAGCGTTGAAGTCCTCCCAGGCAATGAGCAGTTCTTC.

The chain carries TRBV29-1 and TRBJ2-7, with 8 nucleotides matching TRBD2. This CDR3 contains 15 residues. From germline, CDR1 is SQVTM and CDR2 ANQGSEA. CDR3 loop: CSHLGGASGSYEQYF. As DNA, the CDR3 is TGCAGTCACCTTGGGGGGGCTAGCGGGTCGTACGAGCAGTACTTC.

This chain links TRBV30 with TRBJ2-7; 7 nucleotides agree with TRBD1. CDR3 length: 12 residues. Germline lookup yields CDR1 GTSNPN and CDR2 SVGIG (reference sequence). Trimming at V came to 4 bases and at J to 0 bases, leaving 0 bases not matched to a gene. CDR3 in amino acids: CAWTGGSYEQYF. The CDR3 DNA sequence: TGTGCCTGGACAGGGGGCTCCTACGAGCAGTACTTC.

V is TRBV5-1 and J is TRBJ2-7; TRBD2 is a possible D gene (6 bases). The germline CDR1 and CDR2 sequences are SGHRS and YFSETQ. The CDR3 totals 15 residues. Trimming shortened V by 0 bases and J by 5 bases, and 15 bases separated the two germline ends. As DNA, the CDR3 is TGCGCCAGCAGCTTGGAGGTACCGGGGGAGCACGAGCAGTACTTC. Translating it yields CASSLEVPGEHEQYF.

V and J are TRBV30 and TRBJ1-1; D gene unclear. Germline-derived CDR1 and CDR2 are GTSNPN and SVGIG (reference sequence). V gave up 2 bases and J gave up 2 bases, with 3 bases separating them. This CDR3 is built from 11 residues. In DNA form, the CDR3 reads TGTGCCTGGAGTCTCAACACTGAAGCTTTCTTT. Protein: CAWSLNTEAFF.

The CDR3 sequence: CASGWNTEAFF. CDR3 DNA: TGTGCCAGCGGTTGGAACACTGAAGCTTTCTTT. This rearrangement joins TRBV28 to TRBJ1-1; no clear D gene. There are 11 residues in the CDR3. The V gene's germline CDR1 is MDHEN and CDR2 SYDVKM. Trimming cost V 8 bases and J 1 base, with 5 bases left between them.

The chain couples TRBV7-2 to TRBJ2-1; 9 bases align to TRBD2. The germline CDR1 and CDR2 sequences are SGHTA and FQGNSA. V lost 5 bases, J lost 2 bases, and 4 bases stayed unmatched. The CDR3 is made up of 15 amino acids. CDR3 DNA: TGTGCCAGCAGCGTTAGCGGGAGTGCCTACAATGAGCAGTTCTTC. This codes for CASSVSGSAYNEQFF.

The V gene is TRBV29-1, the J gene TRBJ2-5; the match to TRBD1 covers 7 bases. The germline gives CDR1 SQVTM, CDR2 ANQGSEA. The CDR3 runs 12 residues. V shed 0 bases and J 11 bases; nucleotides not matched to a gene: 6. CDR3 protein: CSVEDQRDSQYF. CDR3 coding DNA: TGCAGCGTTGAAGATCAAAGGGACAGTCAGTACTTC.

This clone was counted only a few times. Other DNA sequences within the sample encode an identical CDR3. CDR3 in amino acids: CSGWAFGGQFF. In DNA, the CDR3 is TGCAGCGGGTGGGCCTTCGGGGGGCAGTTCTTC. V is TRBV29-1 and J is TRBJ2-1, with D maybe TRBD2 (6 bases). The germline gives CDR1 SQVTM, CDR2 ANQGSEA. The V gene lost 7 bases and the J gene lost 12 bases, with 16 bases spanning the gap. This CDR3 spans 11 amino acids.